These T cell receptor beta chains were read from a single sample in a study of regulatory T cells in long-lasting Graves disease. In TCRdb, the multiplex PCR reads were re-called with MiXCR into one record per CDR3 protein. The data show about 210,000 distinct CDR3 sequences, around 19% seen once. This sample was also put to use in a study of T cells in Graves' hyperthyroidism and ophthalmopathy.

The starting material was peripheral blood mononuclear cells (PBMCs), obtained at new diagnosis, from a patient treated with antithyroid drugs. The source of these receptors is a woman in her thirties with Graves disease. Both conserved end residues are part of each CDR3. The D gene is left open where the match is weak. The size field is filled for only some rows; it gives once, few, many or a size class.

clone size | J gene | V gene | D gene | CDR3 protein | CDR3 DNA
. | TRBJ2-1 | TRBV11-2 | TRBD2 | CASSVSGRRSYNEQFF | TGTGCCAGCAGCGTTAGCGGGAGAAGGTCCTACAATGAGCAGTTCTTC
. | TRBJ2-1 | TRBV18 | . | CASSLSALATYNEQFF | TGTGCCAGCTCCCTGAGCGCGTTGGCGACCTACAATGAGCAGTTCTTC
many | TRBJ2-1 | TRBV27 | TRBD2 | CASSPRLAGDGNEQFF | TGTGCCAGCAGTCCCCGCCTAGCGGGAGACGGTAATGAGCAGTTCTTC
many | TRBJ2-3 | TRBV7-6 | . | CASSFMGVGTTDTQYF | TGTGCCAGCAGCTTTATGGGGGTTGGGACCACAGATACGCAGTATTTT
many | TRBJ2-3 | TRBV28 | TRBD2 | CASSLSTSESTDTQYF | TGTGCCAGCAGTCTCAGCACTAGCGAAAGCACAGATACGCAGTATTTT
many | TRBJ2-1 | TRBV27 | . | CASSPHWDVSYNEQFF | TGTGCCAGCAGTCCCCACTGGGATGTGTCCTACAATGAGCAGTTCTTC
many | TRBJ2-3 | TRBV27 | . | CASSRTTQPGDTDTQYF | TGTGCCAGCAGTCGCACCACCCAGCCTGGGGACACAGATACGCAGTATTTT
many | TRBJ2-6 | TRBV20-1 | TRBD1 | CSGTGGAGANVLTF | TGCAGTGGGACAGGGGGCGCTGGGGCCAACGTCCTGACTTTC
many | TRBJ2-3 | TRBV6-2/TRBV6-3 | . | CASSPLGARGDTQYF | TGTGCCAGCAGTCCCCTCGGGGCGAGGGGAGATACGCAGTATTTT
many | TRBJ1-1 | TRBV5-1 | TRBD1 | CASSLPGQINTEAFF | TGCGCCAGCAGCTTGCCGGGACAGATTAACACTGAAGCTTTCTTT
few | TRBJ1-1 | TRBV4-1 | . | CASSHINGDQAFF | TGCGCCAGCAGCCATATTAACGGGGATCAAGCTTTCTTT
many | TRBJ2-2 | TRBV11-3 | . | CASVLTGFNTGELFF | TGTGCCAGCGTACTCACAGGGTTCAACACCGGGGAGCTGTTTTTT
many | TRBJ1-2 | TRBV2 | . | CASHVDMGNGYTF | TGTGCCAGCCATGTTGACATGGGGAATGGCTACACCTTC
many | TRBJ2-3 | TRBV20-1 | TRBD2 | CSAPGLGGGEDTQYF | TGCAGTGCTCCGGGTTTGGGGGGGGGAGAAGATACGCAGTATTTT
many | TRBJ2-3 | TRBV20-1 | TRBD2 | CSARDQLAGRSDTQYF | TGCAGTGCTAGAGATCAACTAGCCGGGAGGTCAGATACGCAGTATTTT
. | TRBJ1-2 | TRBV29-1 | TRBD1 | CSVVGQGVGYGYTF | TGCAGCGTTGTCGGACAGGGGGTGGGATATGGCTACACCTTC
many | TRBJ1-4 | TRBV20-1 | . | CSARVTVLNEKLFF | TGCAGTGCTAGAGTGACAGTACTTAATGAAAAACTGTTTTTT
. | TRBJ1-2 | TRBV28 | . | CASSLWPVRPDGYTF | TGTGCCAGCAGTTTATGGCCCGTCCGGCCCGATGGCTACACCTTC
many | TRBJ1-1 | TRBV6-2/TRBV6-3 | . | CASSYGAGRVTEAFF | TGTGCCAGCAGTTACGGTGCAGGGAGAGTTACTGAAGCTTTCTTT
once | TRBJ1-1 | TRBV12-3/TRBV12-4 | . | CASSLLAAMNTEAFF | TGTGCCAGCAGTTTATTGGCAGCCATGAACACTGAAGCTTTCTTT
many | TRBJ2-5 | TRBV14 | TRBD1 | CASSRQGSIQYF | TGTGCCAGCAGTCGACAGGGTTCGATCCAGTACTTC
. | TRBJ2-7 | TRBV2 | . | CASSDLGGVAYEQYF | TGTGCCAGCAGTGATCTGGGCGGAGTAGCCTACGAGCAGTACTTC
many | TRBJ2-7 | TRBV6-2/TRBV6-3 | . | CASSFRDGYEQYF | TGTGCCAGCAGTTTCCGGGATGGGTACGAGCAGTACTTC
many | TRBJ1-1 | TRBV3-1 | . | CASSQDGNRVNTEAFF | TGTGCCAGCAGCCAAGATGGGAACAGGGTGAACACTGAAGCTTTCTTT
. | TRBJ2-3 | TRBV6-1 | TRBD2 | CASSREGREADTQYF | TGTGCCAGCTCGCGGGAGGGGCGGGAAGCAGATACGCAGTATTTT
many | TRBJ2-5 | TRBV11-2 | . | CASSLIGETQYF | TGTGCCAGCAGCCTCATCGGGGAGACCCAGTACTTC
many | TRBJ2-2 | TRBV19 | . | CASQRRAAGELFF | TGTGCCAGTCAGCGGAGGGCCGCCGGGGAGCTGTTTTTT
. | TRBJ2-4 | TRBV6-5 | TRBD1 | CASSYGQGARDIQYF | TGTGCCAGCAGTTACGGACAGGGGGCACGAGACATTCAGTACTTC
many | TRBJ2-7 | TRBV20-1 | . | CSASLQYEQYF | TGCAGTGCTAGCCTCCAGTACGAGCAGTACTTC